Following are 13 T cell receptor beta chains from one sample sequenced in a study of early T cells in non-severe SARS-CoV-2 infection. One entry per CDR3 protein results from TCRdb running MiXCR on the 5' RACE reads. In the table there are about 83,000 distinct CDR3 sequences, roughly 13% of which are singletons. The sample consisted of whole blood. These receptors all come from an adult who was a healthcare worker with PCR-confirmed SARS-CoV-2 infection or an uninfected control (not recorded which).

Only a few counts were recorded for this clonotype. The V gene is TRBV28, the J gene TRBJ2-1, with D perhaps assigned TRBD1 or TRBD2 (6 bases each). The CDR3 totals 14 residues. Germline V CDR1 and CDR2: MDHEN, SYDVKM. Trimming stripped 1 base from V and 6 bases from J, with 10 bases between. CDR3 residues: CASSLYGGGNEQFF. DNA of the CDR3: TGTGCCAGCAGTTTATACGGGGGCGGCAATGAGCAGTTCTTC. Full variable domain (outside the CDR3, taken from reference TRBV28 and TRBJ2-1): DVKVTQSSRYLVKRTGEKVFLECVQDMDHENMFWYRQDPGLGLRLIYFSYDVKMKEKGDIPEGYSVSREKKERFSLILESASTNQTSMYLCASSLYGGGNEQFFGPGTRLTVL.

This clonotype was detected a few times. The chain links TRBV6-1 to TRBJ2-6; 7 positions match TRBD1. The V and J ends lost 5 bases and 15 bases, in that order; junction bases with no gene match: 7. This CDR3 is built from 12 residues. Germline V gives CDR1 MNHNS, CDR2 SASEGT. The CDR3 DNA is TGTGCCAGCAGTTCAGGACAGGCCTCCCTGACTTTC. Its translation is CASSSGQASLTF.

This clonotype was seen a few times. This chain connects TRBV12-3 or TRBV12-4 to TRBJ1-5, with D perhaps TRBD1 (6 bases). The CDR3 totals 15 residues. V shed 5 bases and J shed 3 bases, with 14 bases lying between them. CDR3 residues: CASSQTGVNNQPQHF. CDR3 in DNA: TGTGCCAGCAGTCAGACAGGAGTTAACAATCAGCCCCAGCATTTT.

In its sample, this clonotype was seen a few times. V usage is TRBV6-5 and J usage is TRBJ2-3, with 9 bases identical to TRBD1. Losses at the gene ends were 7 bases for V and 3 bases for J; bases not matched to a gene: 8. CDR1 is MNHEY, CDR2 SVGAGI, per germline. The CDR3 has 15 amino acids. The CDR3 is CASNPGQGLTDTQYF. The CDR3, as DNA: TGTGCCAGCAATCCGGGACAGGGTCTGACAGATACGCAGTATTTT.

The gene calls are TRBV25-1 and TRBJ1-4; D not certain. The CDR3 covers 16 residues. Germline V gene data show CDR1 as MGHDK and CDR2 as SYGVNS. Trimming took off 6 bases at V and 0 bases at J, with 14 bases between the two ends. CDR3 DNA sequence: TGTGCCAGCAGCCCCCTAGGTGGGCCAACTAATGAAAAACTGTTTTTT. It codes for CASSPLGGPTNEKLFF.

This clonotype was counted ten times or more. CDR3 residues: CSARDHKNTGELFF. The CDR3 region has the DNA TGCAGTGCTAGAGATCACAAGAACACCGGGGAGCTGTTTTTT. The rearrangement links TRBV20-1 to TRBJ2-2; D is undetermined. The V gene's germline CDR1 is DFQATT and CDR2 SNEGSKA (reference sequence). There are 14 residues in the CDR3. The V end lost 0 bases, the J end lost 1 base, and 6 bases lay between the germline ends.

The V gene is TRBV10-3, the J gene TRBJ1-5; 7 bases are a match to TRBD1. V gave up 2 bases and J gave up 2 bases; unmatched junction bases: 0. The V gene's germline CDR1 is ENHRY and CDR2 SYGVKD. This CDR3 has 14 amino acids. The CDR3 DNA is TGTGCCATCAGTGAGACAGGGGGCAATCAGCCCCAGCATTTT. Amino acid sequence: CAISETGGNQPQHF.

The table lists this clonotype with a few counts. This chain uses TRBV28 with TRBJ1-1; D not resolved. Trimming removed 2 bases from V and 11 bases from J, with 9 bases in between. From germline, CDR1 is MDHEN and CDR2 SYDVKM. The CDR3 contains 11 residues. CDR3 nucleotide sequence: TGTGCCAGCAGTTTAGAGCTGCGGGCTTTCTTT. This encodes CASSLELRAFF.

Concerning this clonotype: A read error is likely, as this CDR3 ends without the conserved phenylalanine or tryptophan. CDR3 nucleotide sequence: TGTGCCAGCAGCCAATCCGAGAACACTGAAGCTTTCATT. Its translation is CASSQSENTEAFI. The chain recombines TRBV3-1 with TRBJ1-1; no firm D call. The CDR3 spans 13 residues. CDR1 LGHDT and CDR2 YNNKEL come from the germline V gene (reference sequence). Trimming removed 2 bases from V and 1 base from J, with 5 bases in between.

Worth noting for this clonotype: A much more abundant neighbour one base away suggests this may be a read error. The V and J genes are TRBV6-2 or TRBV6-3 and TRBJ2-7; no reliable D call. This CDR3 comprises 11 residues. The germline gives CDR1 MNHEY, CDR2 SVGEGT. The CDR3 DNA reads TGTACCACCCTTTTGGCCGACGAGCAGTACTTC. Its translation is CTTLLADEQYF.

This clonotype has ten or more counts. The chain carries TRBV10-3 and TRBJ2-1; possible D gene TRBD2, 6 bases. Germline loops: CDR1 ENHRY, CDR2 SYGVKD. Trimming removed 3 bases from V and 5 bases from J, with 8 bases in between. The CDR3 totals 13 residues. The CDR3 DNA reads as TGTGCCATCAGTGATGGGACTCACAATGAGCAGTTCTTC. Protein: CAISDGTHNEQFF.

This chain joins TRBV11-2 and TRBJ2-3; D is ambiguous. V gave up 5 bases and J gave up 7 bases, with 10 bases separating them. The CDR3 covers 12 residues. CDR1 and CDR2 (germline): SGHAT, FQNNGV. The CDR3: CASSQLSHTQYF. The CDR3, as DNA: TGTGCCAGCAGCCAGTTGAGCCATACGCAGTATTTT.

This rearrangement joins TRBV6-5 to TRBJ2-1, with 9 bases fitting TRBD2. Germline CDR1 reads MNHEY; CDR2 reads SVGAGI. Germline trimming cut 6 bases from V and 7 bases from J; bases unmatched to any gene: 13. The CDR3 has 16 amino acids. CDR3 bases: TGTGCCAGCAGCGCGAATACCGGGACTAGCATGAATGAGCAGTTCTTC. Encoded protein: CASSANTGTSMNEQFF.